This T cell receptor beta chain was recorded in a study of monozygotic twins with inflammatory bowel disease. Germline CDR1 reads SQVTM; CDR2 reads ANQGSEA. This CDR3 spans 14 amino acids. TCRdb re-called the 5' RACE reads; every CDR3 protein appears as one record, without DNA. The specimen's table records more than 100,000 distinct CDR3 sequences. Whole blood served as the source of total RNA, and no T cell sorting took place. Sample: blood. This clonotype was sampled from a human donor with ulcerative colitis or Crohn's disease, or a healthy co-twin of an affected twin (not recorded which). The rearrangement links TRBV29-1 to TRBJ2-5; TCRdb outputs TRBD2, but without DNA this stays unchecked. The CDR3 sequence: CSLYGLATKETQYF.